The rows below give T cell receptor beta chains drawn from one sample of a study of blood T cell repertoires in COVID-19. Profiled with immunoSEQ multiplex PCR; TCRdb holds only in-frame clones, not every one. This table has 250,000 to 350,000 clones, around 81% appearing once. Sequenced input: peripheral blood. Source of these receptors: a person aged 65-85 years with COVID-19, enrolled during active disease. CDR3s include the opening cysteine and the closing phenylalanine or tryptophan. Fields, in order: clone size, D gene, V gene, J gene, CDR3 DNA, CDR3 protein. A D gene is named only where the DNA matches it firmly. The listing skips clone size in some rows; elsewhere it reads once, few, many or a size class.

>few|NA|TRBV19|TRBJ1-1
TGTGCCAGTTCTGTAGGACCGGGGACTGAAGCTTTCTTT
CASSVGPGTEAFF
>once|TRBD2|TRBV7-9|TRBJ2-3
TGTGCCAGCAGGACGGGGGGAAGCACAGATACGCAGTGTTTT
CASRTGGSTDTQCF
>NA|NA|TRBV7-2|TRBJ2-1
TGTGCCAGCAGCCGCGGCCAGGGGATATACAATGAGCAGTTCTTC
CASSRGQGIYNEQFF
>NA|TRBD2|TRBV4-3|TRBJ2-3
TGCGCCAGCAGCCCGTTTGGGCGGGAGGGGGATACGCAGTATTTT
CASSPFGREGDTQYF
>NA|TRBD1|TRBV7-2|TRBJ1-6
TGTGCCAGCAGCAGGGACAGCGCGAGTAATTCACCCCTCCACTTT
CASSRDSASNSPLHF
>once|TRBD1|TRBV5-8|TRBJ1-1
TGTGCCAGCAGCTTCCGACAGGGAATGGTTACTGAAGCTTTCTTT
CASSFRQGMVTEAFF
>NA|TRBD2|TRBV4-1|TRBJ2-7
TGCGCCAGCAGCCAATTCGGGACTAGCGGCTTCTACGAGCAGTACTTC
CASSQFGTSGFYEQYF
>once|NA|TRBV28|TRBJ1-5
TGTGCCAGCAGTTTAGCTTTCTTCACAGGGTCGAATAGCAATCAGCCCCAGCATTTT
CASSLAFFTGSNSNQPQHF
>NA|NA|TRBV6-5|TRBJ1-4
TGTGCCAGCAGTTACTCGCTCGGGGGGGATGAAAAACTGTTTTTT
CASSYSLGGDEKLFF
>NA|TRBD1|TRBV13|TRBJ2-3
TGTGCCAGCAGCTCAGATCACAGGGGGCCCACAGATACGCAGTATTTT
CASSSDHRGPTDTQYF
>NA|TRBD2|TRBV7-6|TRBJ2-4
TGTGCCAGCAGCTTAGAGGTCGGGGGGTCTAAAAACATTCAGTACTTC
CASSLEVGGSKNIQYF
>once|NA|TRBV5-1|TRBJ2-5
TGCGCCAGCAGCTTGGGGGTAGCAACACAGACCCAGTACTTC
CASSLGVATQTQYF
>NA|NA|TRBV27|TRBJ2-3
TGTGCCAGCAGTTTAAATAGCCCGCAGGATACGCAGTATTTT
CASSLNSPQDTQYF
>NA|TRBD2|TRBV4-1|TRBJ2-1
TGCGCCAGCAGAAGCCTAGCGGGAGCATCATACAATGAGCAGTTCTTC
CASRSLAGASYNEQFF
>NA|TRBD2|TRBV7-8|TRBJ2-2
TGTGCCGGTAGGGGTCTAGCGGGAGCCGGGGAGCTGTTTTTT
CAGRGLAGAGELFF
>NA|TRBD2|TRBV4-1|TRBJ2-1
TGCGCCAGCAGCCAAGCTCCAGCGGGGAGCAATGAGCAGTTCTTC
CASSQAPAGSNEQFF
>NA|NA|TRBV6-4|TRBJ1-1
TGTGCCAGCAGCAGGGAATCATGGAACACTGAAGCTTTCTTT
CASSRESWNTEAFF
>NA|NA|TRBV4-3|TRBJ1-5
TGCGCCAGCAGCCAAGATTTAGGGGTCCGAAGCAATCAGCCCCAGCATTTT
CASSQDLGVRSNQPQHF
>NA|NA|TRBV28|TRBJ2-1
TGTGCCAGCAACCTTGGAGGTGTCGATGAGCAGTTCTTC
CASNLGGVDEQFF
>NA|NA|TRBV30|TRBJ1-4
TGTGCCTGGAGCGCCCGGACAGATGAAAAACTGTTTTTT
CAWSARTDEKLFF
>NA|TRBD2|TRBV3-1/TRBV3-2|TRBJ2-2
TGTGCCAGCAGCCCTAGCGGGGGCGGGTTGAACACCGGGGAGCTGTTTTTT
CASSPSGGGLNTGELFF
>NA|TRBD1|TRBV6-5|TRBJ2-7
TGTGCCAGCAGCACCGGGACAGTGACCTACGAGCAGTACTTC
CASSTGTVTYEQYF
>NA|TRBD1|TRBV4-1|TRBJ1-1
TGCGCCAGCAGCTACTCAGGGACAGGGAACACTGAAGCTTTCTTT
CASSYSGTGNTEAFF
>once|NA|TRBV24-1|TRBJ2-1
TGTGCCACCTCGGTCGCTCGGGGTAGGGGGATTTACAATGAGCAGTTCTTC
CATSVARGRGIYNEQFF
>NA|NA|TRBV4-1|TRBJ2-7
TGCGCCAGCAGCCAGGGGGCGGGTACCTACGAGCAGTACTTC
CASSQGAGTYEQYF
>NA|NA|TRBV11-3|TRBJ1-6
TGTGCCAGCAGCCTACACAGGGATTCACCCCTCCACTTT
CASSLHRDSPLHF
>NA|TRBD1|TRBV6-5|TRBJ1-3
TGTGCCAGCAGCTCCGGACAGGGCCTCGGAAACACCATATATTTT
CASSSGQGLGNTIYF
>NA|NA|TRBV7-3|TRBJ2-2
TGTGCCAGCAGCCCACCAACAATCGCGAACACCGGGGAGCTGTTTTTT
CASSPPTIANTGELFF
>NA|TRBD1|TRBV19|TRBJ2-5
TGTGCCAGTACCACCCGGGACAGGGGTCACAGGTACCGGGAGACCCAGTACTTC
CASTTRDRGHRYRETQYF
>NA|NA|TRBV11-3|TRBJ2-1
TGTGCCAGCAGCGGGAGTTCTTTAGAGCAGTTCTTC
CASSGSSLEQFF
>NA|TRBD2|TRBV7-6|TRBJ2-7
TGTGCCAGCAGCTCTAAGACTAGCGGGAGATACGAGCAGTACTTC
CASSSKTSGRYEQYF
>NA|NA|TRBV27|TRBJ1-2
TGTGCCAGCAGTTTCGGGGGGCATTATGGCTACACCTTC
CASSFGGHYGYTF
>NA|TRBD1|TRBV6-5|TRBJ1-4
TGTGCCAGCAGTTACTCGGGACAGAGGGGTGAAAAACTGTTTTTT
CASSYSGQRGEKLFF
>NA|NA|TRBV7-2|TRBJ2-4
TGTGCCAGCAGATCATCAGGGGGGCGGGCCAAAAACATTCAGTACTTC
CASRSSGGRAKNIQYF
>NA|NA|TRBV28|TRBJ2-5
TGTGCCAGCAGTTTAGGCCTACTCCGGGGAGAGAAGACCCAGTACTTC
CASSLGLLRGEKTQYF
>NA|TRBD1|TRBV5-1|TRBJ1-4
TGCGCCAGCAGACCCGGGACAGGAGACTACGGCCTGTTTTTT
CASRPGTGDYGLFF
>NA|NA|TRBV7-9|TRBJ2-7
TGTGCCAGCAGCCGCTCCTACGAGCAGTACTTC
CASSRSYEQYF
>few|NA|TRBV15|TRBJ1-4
TGTGCCACCAGCAGAGACCCGGGGGGGGCCTTTGATGAAAAACTGTTTTTT
CATSRDPGGAFDEKLFF
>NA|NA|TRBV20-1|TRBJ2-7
TGCAGTGCTAGCCTTTCCTACGAGCAGTACTTC
CSASLSYEQYF